These 30 T cell receptor beta chains were sequenced from one sample in a study of technical replicates of blood from a few donors (dated by TCRdb to the late 2010s). Libraries were constructed by the immunoSEQ multiplex PCR assay. TCRdb limited this immuneACCESS table to in-frame rearrangements with V and J called. A share of clones is missing; checked studies link under half to unresolved V genes, and the rest is unexplained. This sample lists 65,000 to 90,000 clones; 90% to 95% were detected once. The top ten hold 0.39% of the sample. The sample consisted of T cells isolated from PBMCs. Source of these receptors: a human donor in good health.

The V and J genes are TRBV10-3 and TRBJ1-1, with 11 bases aligning to TRBD1. Unmatched junction bases numbered 6, after V lost 5 bases and J lost 4 bases. Looked up from germline, CDR1 is ENHRY and CDR2 is SYGVKD. The CDR3 runs to 15 residues. The CDR3, as DNA: TGTGCCATCAGTCGCTTCGGGACAGGGGGCACTGAAGCTTTCTTT. Its translation: CAISRFGTGGTEAFF.

V and J are TRBV29-1 and TRBJ1-1; weak D call: TRBD1 (5 bases). Germline CDR1 is SQVTM and CDR2 is ANQGSEA. The CDR3 runs to 10 residues. V lost 4 bases and J 6 bases, leaving 6 bases between the germline ends. The CDR3 nucleotides read TGCAGCGTTGCAGGGCCTGAAGCTTTCTTT. Translation: CSVAGPEAFF.

The J gene is TRBJ1-1, the V gene TRBV7-9; TRBD1 matches 7 bases. Unmatched junction bases numbered 10, after V lost 2 bases and J lost 4 bases. The CDR3 extends over 16 amino acids. CDR1 and CDR2 (germline): SEHNR, FQNEAQ (reference sequence). This chain's CDR3 is CASSLKGQIQTTEAFF. The CDR3, as DNA: TGTGCCAGCAGCTTAAAGGGACAGATCCAAACCACTGAAGCTTTCTTT.

The genes are TRBV30 and TRBJ2-1, with 9 nucleotides matching TRBD2. V was pared by 2 bases and J by 7 bases, with 15 bases of the junction left unmatched. Looked up from germline, CDR1 is GTSNPN and CDR2 is SVGIG (reference sequence). CDR3 length: 17 residues. The DNA for the CDR3 is TGTGCCTGGAGTTCCCTAGCGGGACAGCATGGAACTAATGAGCAGTTCTTC. Translated: CAWSSLAGQHGTNEQFF.

The J gene is TRBJ1-4, the V gene TRBV28; D possibly corresponds to TRBD1 (5 bases). The CDR3 consists of 15 residues. Trimming stripped 2 bases from V and 6 bases from J, with 13 bases between. Germline CDR1 reads MDHEN; CDR2 reads SYDVKM. The CDR3 loop reads CASSLGGAGHEKLFF. The CDR3 nucleotides are TGTGCCAGCAGTTTAGGTGGGGCAGGCCATGAAAAACTGTTTTTT.

The V gene is TRBV27, the J gene TRBJ2-3; 7 bases map to TRBD1. The length of the CDR3 is 15 residues. Trimming removed 7 bases from V and 2 bases from J; junction bases left unmatched: 9. Per the germline V gene, CDR1 is MNHEY and CDR2 is SMNVEV (reference sequence). The CDR3 reads CASKKGQVSTDTQYF. CDR3 DNA sequence: TGTGCCAGCAAGAAAGGACAGGTGTCCACAGATACGCAGTATTTT.

This chain uses TRBV19 with TRBJ2-1; D gene ambiguous. Germline CDR1 is LNHDA and CDR2 is SQIVND (reference sequence). The CDR3 totals 14 residues. Trimming shortened V by 1 base and J by 2 bases, and 6 bases separated the two germline ends. CDR3 amino acids: CASSIGSAYNEQFF. DNA of the CDR3: TGTGCCAGTAGTATAGGAAGCGCCTACAATGAGCAGTTCTTC.

CDR3 amino acids: CAWSVLAGGNTGELFF. CDR3 bases: TGTGCCTGGAGTGTACTAGCGGGGGGTAACACCGGGGAGCTGTTTTTT. The chain is built from TRBV30 and TRBJ2-2; 12 bases are a match to TRBD2. Trimming cost V 0 bases and J 2 bases; bases outside gene matches: 1. The CDR3 loop spans 16 amino acids. Germline CDR1 and CDR2: GTSNPN and SVGIG (reference sequence).

This chain links TRBV30 with TRBJ2-5; D not certain. The J call could be wrong; TRBJ2-7 is a better fit for the DNA end. This CDR3 spans 13 amino acids. Germline V gene data show CDR1 as GTSNPN and CDR2 as SVGIG (reference sequence). The CDR3 loop is CACPLGSGYEQYF. CDR3 DNA sequence: TGTGCCTGCCCCCTTGGGTCCGGGTACGAGCAGTACTTC.

The rearrangement joins TRBV7-2 to TRBJ1-3, with 7 bases lining up with TRBD1. The CDR3 has 15 amino acids. Germline V CDR1 and CDR2: SGHTA, FQGNSA. Germline trimming cut 1 base from V and 5 bases from J; bases unmatched to any gene: 5. Written as DNA, the CDR3 is TGTGCCAGCAGCTTAGAGGGGGCTATGAGAAACACCATATATTTT. Amino acids: CASSLEGAMRNTIYF.

There are a few counts of this clone. The rearrangement joins TRBV28 to TRBJ2-6; D is uncertain. CDR1 is MDHEN and CDR2 is SYDVKM in the germline V gene. The CDR3 totals 15 residues. Trimming removed 7 bases at V and 0 bases at J, with 10 bases between. CDR3 loop: CASKGASSGANVLTF. The CDR3 DNA is TGTGCCAGCAAAGGAGCTAGCTCTGGGGCCAACGTCCTGACTTTC. The whole variable domain, filled in from reference TRBV28 and TRBJ2-6, reads DVKVTQSSRYLVKRTGEKVFLECVQDMDHENMFWYRQDPGLGLRLIYFSYDVKMKEKGDIPEGYSVSREKKERFSLILESASTNQTSMYLCASKGASSGANVLTFGAGSRLTVL.

The chain links TRBV7-9 to TRBJ2-3; 11 bases align to TRBD2. Germline V CDR1 and CDR2: SEHNR, FQNEAQ (reference sequence). The CDR3 contains 16 residues. With V trimmed by 11 bases and J by 0 bases, 10 bases remained unmatched. The CDR3 here is CAGSGTSGSSTDTQYF. In DNA form, the CDR3 reads TGTGCCGGCTCCGGGACTAGCGGTTCTAGCACAGATACGCAGTATTTT.

The chain employs TRBV5-6 and TRBJ1-2; 7 bases fit TRBD1. Germline values: CDR1 SGHDT, CDR2 YYEEEE. V gave up 4 bases and J gave up 4 bases; unmatched junction bases: 10. The CDR3 runs to 15 residues. The CDR3: CASSILGQRPYGYTF. The CDR3 DNA reads as TGTGCCAGCAGCATATTGGGACAGAGACCCTATGGCTACACCTTC.

V usage is TRBV4-1 and J usage is TRBJ1-1; perhaps TRBD1 as D (5 bases). Trimming stripped 4 bases from V and 1 base from J, with 7 bases between. The CDR3 has 13 amino acids. The germline V gene has CDR1 MGHRA and CDR2 YSYEKL. The CDR3 protein is CASSPQGNTEAFF. The CDR3 DNA reads as TGCGCCAGCAGCCCTCAGGGGAACACTGAAGCTTTCTTT.

This rearrangement joins TRBV2 to TRBJ1-1; D gene unclear. Germline V gene lookup returns CDR1 SNHLY and CDR2 FYNNEI. V shed 6 bases and J shed 8 bases, with 10 bases lying between them. The length of the CDR3 is 11 residues. CDR3: CASRETGEAFF. The CDR3 bases are TGTGCCAGCAGGGAGACGGGGGAAGCTTTCTTT. The entire variable domain, with the rest obtained from reference TRBV2 and TRBJ1-1, is as follows: EPEVTQTPSHQVTQMGQEVILRCVPISNHLYFYWYRQILGQKVEFLVSFYNNEISEKSEIFDDQFSVERPDGSNFTLKIRSTKLEDSAMYFCASRETGEAFFGQGTRLTVV.

The rearrangement links TRBV19 to TRBJ2-1; 7 bases fit TRBD2. The V gene's germline CDR1 is LNHDA and CDR2 SQIVND (reference sequence). The V gene end was trimmed by 3 bases and the J gene end by 6 bases; junction bases not matched to a gene: 8. The CDR3 runs to 15 residues. The CDR3 nucleotides read TGTGCCAGTAGTATTATGGCGGGAGAACCCAATGAGCAGTTCTTC. This sequence encodes CASSIMAGEPNEQFF. The full variable domain, rest sourced from reference TRBV19 and TRBJ2-1, is DGGITQSPKYLFRKEGQNVTLSCEQNLNHDAMYWYRQDPGQGLRLIYYSQIVNDFQKGDIAEGYSVSREKKESFPLTVTSAQKNPTAFYLCASSIMAGEPNEQFFGPGTRLTVL.

This clone has only one observation. The rearrangement links TRBV5-1 to TRBJ2-1; D may be TRBD2 (6 bases). The germline V gene has CDR1 SGHRS and CDR2 YFSETQ. V lost 2 bases and J 8 bases, leaving 14 bases between the germline ends. CDR3 length equals 14 residues. The CDR3 DNA sequence: TGCGCCAGCAGCTTAAATCGACTAGTCCATGAGCAGTTCTTC. As protein: CASSLNRLVHEQFF.

The chain joins TRBV27 to TRBJ2-1, with D possibly TRBD2 on 6 matching bases. The CDR3 consists of 14 residues. Germline loops: CDR1 MNHEY, CDR2 SMNVEV (reference sequence). V was pared by 4 bases and J by 4 bases, with 11 bases between. In DNA, the CDR3 is TGTGCCAGCAGTTCAGCGGACTATTACAATGAGCAGTTCTTC. Its translation: CASSSADYYNEQFF.

This chain links TRBV27 with TRBJ2-1, with 8 positions matching TRBD2. CDR1 is MNHEY, CDR2 SMNVEV, per germline (reference sequence). This CDR3 is built from 14 residues. J gave up 7 bases and V 2 bases, and 4 bases lay outside the gene matches. CDR3 DNA sequence: TGTGCCAGCAGTTTAAAGCGGGAGCAGAATGAGCAGTTCTTC. It is translated as CASSLKREQNEQFF.

CDR3 amino acids: CASSIGRSYEQYF. The CDR3 DNA sequence: TGTGCCAGTAGTATTGGCCGCTCCTACGAGCAGTACTTC. The chain employs TRBV19 and TRBJ2-7; D is uncertain. CDR3 size: 13 residues. V gave up 3 bases and J gave up 0 bases, with 6 bases separating them. The germline V gene has CDR1 LNHDA and CDR2 SQIVND (reference sequence).

The chain has TRBV7-9 and TRBJ1-5; TRBD1 matches 7 bases. CDR1 and CDR2 from the germline V gene are SEHNR and FQNEAQ (reference sequence). With V trimmed by 1 base and J by 3 bases, 3 bases remained unmatched. There are 15 residues in the CDR3. This CDR3 reads CASSLDGTVNQPQHF. The CDR3 nucleotides read TGTGCCAGCAGCTTAGATGGGACAGTCAATCAGCCCCAGCATTTT.

This clone was observed a single time. The genes are TRBV29-1 and TRBJ2-1; D may be TRBD2 (6 bases). The V end lost 0 bases, the J end lost 0 bases, and 9 bases lay between the germline ends. The V gene's germline CDR1 is SQVTM and CDR2 ANQGSEA. The CDR3 consists of 15 residues. The CDR3 coding sequence is TGCAGCGTTGAAGAAGGGGACTTCTCCTACAATGAGCAGTTCTTC. It translates to CSVEEGDFSYNEQFF.

The DNA of the CDR3 is TGTGCCAGCAGCGACCGGAGCAATGAGCAGTTCTTC. Protein product: CASSDRSNEQFF. This chain links TRBV9 with TRBJ2-1; D uncertain. The CDR3 totals 12 residues. The germline CDR1 and CDR2 sequences are SGDLS and YYNGEE. The V end lost 3 bases, the J end lost 6 bases, and 7 bases lay between the germline ends.

The chain has TRBV5-1 and TRBJ2-3; TRBD2 agrees at 8 bases. V gave up 1 base and J gave up 3 bases; unmatched junction bases: 4. This CDR3 region has 15 residues. Germline loops: CDR1 SGHRS, CDR2 YFSETQ. The DNA of the CDR3 is TGCGCCAGCAGCTTGTATCGGGAGGGAACAGATACGCAGTATTTT. It codes for CASSLYREGTDTQYF. Together with reference TRBV5-1 and TRBJ2-3, the CDR3 gives the full variable domain: KAGVTQTPRYLIKTRGQQVTLSCSPISGHRSVSWYQQTPGQGLQFLFEYFSETQRNKGNFPGRFSGRQFSNSRSEMNVSTLELGDSALYLCASSLYREGTDTQYFGPGTRLTVL.

The genes are TRBV4-1 and TRBJ1-3; D is unresolved. This CDR3 spans 13 amino acids. Trimming removed 5 bases from V and 3 bases from J, with 8 bases in between. Germline V CDR1 and CDR2: MGHRA, YSYEKL. Written as DNA, the CDR3 is TGCGCCAGCAGCTCTAGAAGTGGAAACACCATATATTTT. This translates into CASSSRSGNTIYF.

V gene TRBV25-1 combines with J gene TRBJ1-2, with 9 nucleotides matching TRBD1. CDR3 length equals 14 residues. Germline V gene lookup returns CDR1 MGHDK and CDR2 SYGVNS. V shed 3 bases, J shed 8 bases, and the junction held 7 bases outside the gene matches. Here the CDR3 reads CASSETWTGAGYTF. The CDR3 coding sequence is TGTGCCAGCAGTGAGACATGGACAGGGGCCGGCTACACCTTC.

This rearrangement joins TRBV6-5 to TRBJ1-2; no firm D call. The CDR3 extends over 11 amino acids. Per the germline V gene, CDR1 is MNHEY and CDR2 is SVGAGI. The V end was cut by 6 bases, the J end by 8 bases, with 10 bases between. The CDR3 loop is CASSGSLGYTF. CDR3 in DNA: TGTGCCAGCAGCGGGTCCTTAGGCTACACCTTC.

This chain joins TRBV27 and TRBJ1-5, with D hard to call. This CDR3 contains 13 residues. Trimming cost V 2 bases and J 5 bases, with 7 bases left between them. Germline V gene data show CDR1 as MNHEY and CDR2 as SMNVEV (reference sequence). This CDR3 reads CASSLGGYQPQHF. The CDR3 nucleotides read TGTGCCAGCAGTTTAGGAGGATATCAGCCCCAGCATTTT.

V gene TRBV5-6 combines with J gene TRBJ1-1, with no clear D. The CDR3 consists of 13 residues. Trimming took 0 bases from V and 3 from J, leaving 6 bases between them. Germline V gene lookup returns CDR1 SGHDT and CDR2 YYEEEE. CDR3 coding DNA: TGTGCCAGCAGCTTGGAGAGGGACACTGAAGCTTTCTTT. Protein sequence: CASSLERDTEAFF.

The chain couples TRBV28 to TRBJ1-2; TRBD1 might be the D (5 bases). Germline loops: CDR1 MDHEN, CDR2 SYDVKM. The CDR3 is made up of 12 amino acids. V lost 8 bases and J 4 bases, leaving 11 bases between the germline ends. CDR3 protein: CASGDSLYGYTF. CDR3 DNA sequence: TGTGCCAGCGGGGACTCCCTCTATGGCTACACCTTC.